This entry lists 9 T cell receptor beta chains sequenced from one sample in a study of CD8+ T cells in alopecia areata. As to treatment: oral pan-JAK inhibitor, 5-10 mg twice daily. Sequencing relied on a cDNA template that was reverse transcribed from extracted RNA. TCRdb's table, derived via immunoSEQ multiplex PCR, lists solely in-frame clones and lacks some. Among approximately 200,000 clones listed, roughly three fifths were seen once. The sample in question was CD4+ T cells sorted from blood, obtained at week 4, from a patient treated with tofacitinib. The origin of the receptors is a human donor with alopecia areata.

This clone was seen a few times. The chain employs TRBV29-1 and TRBJ2-5, with 8 bases lining up with TRBD1. The germline CDR1 and CDR2 sequences are SQVTM and ANQGSEA. CDR3 length equals 15 residues. Trimming removed 7 bases from V and 5 bases from J; junction bases left unmatched: 15. The CDR3 spells CSAQTGAGGSETQYF. The CDR3 DNA reads as TGCAGCGCCCAGACAGGGGCTGGGGGTTCGGAGACCCAGTACTTC.

This clone was recorded once. The rearrangement links TRBV15 to TRBJ1-2; D uncertain. CDR1 is LNHNV, CDR2 YYDKDF, per germline (reference sequence). The CDR3 spans 13 residues. V was pared by 0 bases and J by 1 base, with 3 bases between. The CDR3 here is CATSRDVNYGYTF. The CDR3 DNA reads TGTGCCACCAGCAGAGATGTTAACTATGGCTACACCTTC.

The gene calls are TRBV29-1 and TRBJ2-6, with 8 bases aligning to TRBD1. The CDR3 extends over 16 amino acids. The germline V gene encodes CDR1 SQVTM and CDR2 ANQGSEA. The V gene end was trimmed by 6 bases and the J gene end by 1 base; junction bases not matched to a gene: 8. In DNA, the CDR3 is TGCAGCGTGGAGGACAGGGTGAATTCTGGGGCCAACGTCCTGACTTTC. It specifies CSVEDRVNSGANVLTF. The variable domain in full, completed from reference TRBV29-1 and TRBJ2-6, reads SAVISQKPSRDICQRGTSLTIQCQVDSQVTMMFWYRQQPGQSLTLIATANQGSEATYESGFVIDKFPISRPNLTFSTLTVSNMSPEDSSIYLCSVEDRVNSGANVLTFGAGSRLTVL.

The chain combines TRBV5-1 with TRBJ2-3; D might be TRBD1 or TRBD2, each matching 6 bases. Trimming removed 1 base at V and 1 base at J, with 10 bases between. This CDR3 is 15 amino acids long. Germline loops: CDR1 SGHRS, CDR2 YFSETQ. The CDR3 protein is CASSLPGAGTDTQYF. The CDR3 DNA is TGCGCCAGCAGCTTGCCGGGGGCAGGCACAGATACGCAGTATTTT.

This clone came up a few times. CDR3 protein: CASRVRTGLQETQYF. The CDR3 DNA reads as TGTGCCAGCAGAGTTCGGACAGGTCTGCAAGAGACCCAGTACTTC. This chain joins TRBV25-1 and TRBJ2-5, with 7 nucleotides matching TRBD1. V shed 6 bases, J shed 2 bases, and the junction held 9 bases outside the gene matches. Germline V lookup: CDR1 MGHDK, CDR2 SYGVNS. The CDR3 is 15 residues long. Complete variable domain (other parts from reference TRBV25-1 and TRBJ2-5): EADIYQTPRYLVIGTGKKITLECSQTMGHDKMYWYQQDPGMELHLIHYSYGVNSTEKGDLSSESTVSRIRTEHFPLTLESARPSHTSQYLCASRVRTGLQETQYFGPGTRLLVL.

V is TRBV2 and J is TRBJ2-3; TRBD1 agrees at 9 bases. The J segment lost 4 bases and the V segment lost 6 bases, leaving 8 bases of the junction unmatched. Germline CDR1 SNHLY, CDR2 FYNNEI. This CDR3 comprises 15 residues. This chain's CDR3 is CASRGGQGKADTQYF. The DNA for the CDR3 is TGTGCCAGCAGGGGGGGACAGGGAAAGGCAGATACGCAGTATTTT.

The chain uses TRBV29-1 and TRBJ2-1; D not resolved. The CDR3 has 14 residues. Trimming pared 6 bases from V and 4 bases from J, leaving 16 bases between. The V gene's germline CDR1 is SQVTM and CDR2 ANQGSEA. CDR3 DNA sequence: TGCAGCGTCGGAATCCGACCGTTATACAATGAGCAGTTCTTC. Its protein product is CSVGIRPLYNEQFF.

The rearrangement joins TRBV6-1 to TRBJ2-1; 7 nucleotides match TRBD2. V was clipped by 9 bases and J by 5 bases; unmatched bases: 10. CDR1 MNHNS and CDR2 SASEGT come from the germline V gene. The CDR3 is 14 amino acids. CDR3 loop: CASLSGTTNNEQFF. The CDR3 region has the DNA TGTGCCAGTCTAAGTGGGACTACCAACAATGAGCAGTTCTTC.

V usage is TRBV7-8 and J usage is TRBJ2-2; D is possibly TRBD1 (6 bases). The CDR3 sequence is 15 residues long. Germline V lookup: CDR1 SGHVS, CDR2 FQNEAQ. V lost 5 bases to trimming and J lost 0 bases, with 10 bases between them. In DNA form, the CDR3 reads TGTGCCAGCAGCCGACAGGAATCGAACACCGGGGAGCTGTTTTTT. It specifies CASSRQESNTGELFF. The variable domain in full, completed from reference TRBV7-8 and TRBJ2-2, reads GAGVSQSPRYKVAKRGQDVALRCDPISGHVSLFWYQQALGQGPEFLTYFQNEAQLDKSGLPSDRFFAERPEGSVSTLKIQRTQQEDSAVYLCASSRQESNTGELFFGEGSRLTVL.